This entry lists 12 T cell receptor beta chains sequenced from one sample in a study of T cells in Graves' hyperthyroidism and ophthalmopathy. Amplification of TCR beta CDR3 regions was performed using RNA transcripts as template. HTBI primers drove first-round RT-PCR of the TCR CDR3. TCRdb re-called the multiplex PCR reads with MiXCR, one entry per CDR3 protein. The profile shows 350,000 to 450,000 distinct CDR3 sequences, 11% to 15% of them singletons. The sample consisted of blood. Receptors originate from a man aged 50-59 years with Graves' ophthalmopathy.

This clonotype was observed a handful of times. The chain joins TRBV6-1 to TRBJ2-3; 11 bases align to TRBD1. The CDR3 is made up of 17 amino acids. J lost 1 base, V lost 6 bases, and 9 bases had no gene match. CDR1 and CDR2 (germline): MNHNS, SASEGT. This chain's CDR3 is CASSGGTGGFGTDTQYF. As DNA, the CDR3 is TGTGCCAGCAGCGGCGGGACAGGGGGGTTTGGCACAGATACGCAGTATTTT.

At least ten counts were recorded for this clonotype. This chain uses TRBV6-6 with TRBJ2-3; no firm D call. In germline, CDR1 is MNHNY, CDR2 SVGAGI (reference sequence). V was cut by 0 bases and J by 9 bases, with 16 bases left in between. This CDR3 comprises 15 residues. CDR3 bases: TGTGCCAGCAGTTACTCGAATAACAACCCTCGGACGCAGTATTTT. The encoded protein is CASSYSNNNPRTQYF.

This clonotype has ten or more counts. This chain links TRBV6-1 with TRBJ2-5, with 9 bases aligning to TRBD2. The CDR3 runs to 15 residues. Germline V gene data show CDR1 as MNHNS and CDR2 as SASEGT. J was trimmed by 5 bases and V by 2 bases; bases with no gene match: 6. The DNA of the CDR3 is TGTGCCAGCAGTGAACGCGGGAGGGCCGGGGAGACCCAGTACTTC. Translation gives CASSERGRAGETQYF.

The gene calls are TRBV27 and TRBJ2-5; TRBD1 matches at 9 bases. Germline V lookup: CDR1 MNHEY, CDR2 SMNVEV (reference sequence). The ends lost 6 bases at V and 3 bases at J; junction bases unmatched: 5. This CDR3 has 14 amino acids. The CDR3 sequence: CASSTWTGEETQYF. The CDR3 DNA reads TGTGCCAGCAGCACTTGGACAGGGGAAGAGACCCAGTACTTC.

V usage is TRBV10-3 and J usage is TRBJ2-2, with D perhaps given as TRBD1 or TRBD2 (5 bases each). CDR3 length equals 16 residues. Trimming removed 2 bases at V and 4 bases at J, with 14 bases between. The germline CDR1 and CDR2 sequences are ENHRY and SYGVKD. For the CDR3, the DNA is TGTGCCATCAGTGAGACGACGGTAGGGACCACCGGGGAGCTGTTTTTT. Amino acid sequence: CAISETTVGTTGELFF.

This clonotype was seen repeatedly, ten times or more. The chain is built from TRBV9 and TRBJ2-7, with unresolved D. Germline loops: CDR1 SGDLS, CDR2 YYNGEE. The CDR3 extends over 14 amino acids. Trimming cost V 0 bases and J 2 bases, with 9 bases left between them. The CDR3 DNA sequence: TGTGCCAGCAGCGTAGGTGGTGCGACCTACGAGCAGTACTTC. It specifies CASSVGGATYEQYF.

Notes on this clonotype: This may be a read error, as it is one base from a much larger clone. The CDR3 sequence: CVSSSRDILGHEQYF. CDR3 coding DNA: TGTGTCAGCAGCTCACGGGACATCCTCGGGCACGAGCAGTACTTC. The chain employs TRBV7-2 and TRBJ2-7; weak D call: TRBD1 (6 bases). This CDR3 has 15 amino acids. Per germline, CDR1 SGHTA and CDR2 FQGNSA.

The chain has TRBV11-1 and TRBJ2-1; 12 bases match TRBD2. CDR3 length: 16 residues. Per the germline V gene, CDR1 is SGHAT and CDR2 is FQDESV (reference sequence). Trimming cost V 5 bases and J 3 bases; bases outside gene matches: 5. The CDR3 coding sequence is TGTGCCAGCAGCCAGACGGGACTAGCGGGCTACAATGAGCAGTTCTTC. Encoded protein: CASSQTGLAGYNEQFF.

This clonotype came up many times. J is TRBJ2-7 and V is TRBV6-1; D possibly corresponds to TRBD2 (5 bases). The germline CDR1 and CDR2 sequences are MNHNS and SASEGT. V was clipped by 6 bases and J by 2 bases, with 14 bases between them. The CDR3 is made up of 14 amino acids. The CDR3 loop reads CASRRGVGAYEQYF. CDR3 nucleotides: TGTGCCAGCAGACGGGGAGTCGGGGCCTACGAGCAGTACTTC.

This clonotype was detected ten times or more. The chain combines TRBV28 with TRBJ2-5; 13 positions agree with TRBD2. With V trimmed by 2 bases and J by 4 bases, 7 bases remained unmatched. This CDR3 is built from 17 residues. Germline V lookup: CDR1 MDHEN, CDR2 SYDVKM. The CDR3 bases are TGTGCCAGCAGTTTAAGGAGACTAGCGGGAGGTGTAGAGACCCAGTACTTC. It specifies CASSLRRLAGGVETQYF.

This clonotype occurred many times. This chain links TRBV29-1 with TRBJ2-3; TRBD2 might be the D (5 bases). The CDR3 has 13 amino acids. Trimming took 5 bases from V and 2 from J, leaving 11 bases between them. The germline V gene has CDR1 SQVTM and CDR2 ANQGSEA. The CDR3, as DNA: TGCAGCGTTCGAACTAGACCCACAGATACGCAGTATTTT. Its protein is CSVRTRPTDTQYF.

There are many counts of this clonotype. The V and J genes are TRBV11-3 and TRBJ2-2, with a tentative D call TRBD2 (6 bases). CDR3 size: 15 residues. V was trimmed by 5 bases and J by 4 bases, leaving 14 bases between them. Germline values: CDR1 SGHNT, CDR2 YENEEA. This CDR3 reads CASSPGVSGTGELFF. DNA for the CDR3: TGTGCCAGCAGCCCGGGGGTTTCGGGCACCGGGGAGCTGTTTTTT.